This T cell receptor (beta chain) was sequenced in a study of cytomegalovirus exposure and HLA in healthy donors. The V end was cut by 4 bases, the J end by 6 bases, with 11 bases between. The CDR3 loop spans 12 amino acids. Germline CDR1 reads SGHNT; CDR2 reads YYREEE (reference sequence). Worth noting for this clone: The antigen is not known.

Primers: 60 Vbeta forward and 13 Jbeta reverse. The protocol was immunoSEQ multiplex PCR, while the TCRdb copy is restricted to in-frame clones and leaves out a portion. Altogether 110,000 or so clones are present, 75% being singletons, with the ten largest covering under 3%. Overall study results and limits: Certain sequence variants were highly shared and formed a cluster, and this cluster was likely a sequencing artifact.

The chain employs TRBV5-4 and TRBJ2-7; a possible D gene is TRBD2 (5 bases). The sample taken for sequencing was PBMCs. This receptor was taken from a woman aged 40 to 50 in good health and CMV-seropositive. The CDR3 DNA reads TGTGCCAGCAGCCAGGACGGGGTCGAGCAGTACTTC. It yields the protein CASSQDGVEQYF.